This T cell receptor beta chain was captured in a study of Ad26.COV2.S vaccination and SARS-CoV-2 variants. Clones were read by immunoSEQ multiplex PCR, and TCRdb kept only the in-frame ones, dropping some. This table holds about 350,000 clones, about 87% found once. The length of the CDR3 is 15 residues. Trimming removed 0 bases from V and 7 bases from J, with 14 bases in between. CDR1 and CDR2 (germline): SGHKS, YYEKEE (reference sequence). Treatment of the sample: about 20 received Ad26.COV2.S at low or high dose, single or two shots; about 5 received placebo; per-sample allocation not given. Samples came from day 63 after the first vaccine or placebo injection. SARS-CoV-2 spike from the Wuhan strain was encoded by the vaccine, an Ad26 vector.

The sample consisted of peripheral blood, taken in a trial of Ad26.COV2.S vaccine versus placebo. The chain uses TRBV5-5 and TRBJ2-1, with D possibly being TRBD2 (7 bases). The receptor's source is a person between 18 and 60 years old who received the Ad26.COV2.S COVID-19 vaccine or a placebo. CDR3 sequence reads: CASSLAGGGANEQFF. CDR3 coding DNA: TGTGCCAGCAGCTTGGCGGGTGGGGGGGCTAATGAGCAGTTCTTC.